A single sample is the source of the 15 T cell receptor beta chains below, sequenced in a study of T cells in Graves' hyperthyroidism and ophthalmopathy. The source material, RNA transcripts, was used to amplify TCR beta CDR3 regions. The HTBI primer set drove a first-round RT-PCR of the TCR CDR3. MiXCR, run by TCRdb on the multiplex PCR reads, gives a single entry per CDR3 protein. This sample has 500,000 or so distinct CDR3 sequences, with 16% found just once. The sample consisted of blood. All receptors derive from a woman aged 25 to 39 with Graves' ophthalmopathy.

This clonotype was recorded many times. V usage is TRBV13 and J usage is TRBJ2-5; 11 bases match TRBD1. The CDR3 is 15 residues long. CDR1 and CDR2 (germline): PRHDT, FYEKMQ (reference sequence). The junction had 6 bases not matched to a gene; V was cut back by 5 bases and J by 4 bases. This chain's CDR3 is CASSPGQGGRETQYF. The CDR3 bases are TGTGCCAGCAGCCCGGGACAGGGGGGAAGAGAGACCCAGTACTTC.

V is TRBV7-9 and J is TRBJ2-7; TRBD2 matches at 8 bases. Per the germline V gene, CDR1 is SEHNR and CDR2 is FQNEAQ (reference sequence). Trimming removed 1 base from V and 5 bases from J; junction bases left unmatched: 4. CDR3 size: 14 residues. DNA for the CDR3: TGTGCCAGCAGCTTAGGACTAGCGCGGCACGAGCAGTACTTC. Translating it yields CASSLGLARHEQYF. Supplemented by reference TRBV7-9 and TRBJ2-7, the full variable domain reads DTGVSQNPRHKITKRGQNVTFRCDPISEHNRLYWYRQTLGQGPEFLTYFQNEAQLEKSRLLSDRFSAERPKGSFSTLEIQRTEQGDSAMYLCASSLGLARHEQYFGPGTRLTVT.

The CDR3 DNA follows: TGTGCCAGCAGCTCCTATGGCGAGCAGTACTTC. Residues: CASSSYGEQYF. The chain combines TRBV5-6 with TRBJ2-7, with unresolved D. The CDR3 sequence is 11 residues long. In germline, CDR1 is SGHDT, CDR2 YYEEEE. Trimming left V 3 bases short and J 6 bases short, with 7 bases between. Complete variable domain (other parts from reference TRBV5-6 and TRBJ2-7): DAGVTQSPTHLIKTRGQQVTLRCSPKSGHDTVSWYQQALGQGPQFIFQYYEEEERQRGNFPDRFSGHQFPNYSSELNVNALLLGDSALYLCASSSYGEQYFGPGTRLTVT.

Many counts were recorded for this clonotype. This chain's CDR3 is CASSPAVANTEAFF. In nucleotides, the CDR3 is TGTGCCAGCAGCCCCGCCGTGGCGAACACTGAAGCTTTCTTT. The V call is TRBV7-9, the J call TRBJ1-1; D uncertain. The V gene lost 5 bases and the J gene lost 1 base, with 11 bases spanning the gap. The germline gives CDR1 SEHNR, CDR2 FQNEAQ (reference sequence). The CDR3 is 14 amino acids.

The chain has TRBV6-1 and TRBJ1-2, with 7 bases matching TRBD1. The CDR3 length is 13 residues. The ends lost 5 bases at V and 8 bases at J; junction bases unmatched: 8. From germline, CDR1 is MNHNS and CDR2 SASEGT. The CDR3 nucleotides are TGTGCCAGCAGTCCCCTTAGAGGGGGCGGCTACACCTTC. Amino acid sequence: CASSPLRGGGYTF.

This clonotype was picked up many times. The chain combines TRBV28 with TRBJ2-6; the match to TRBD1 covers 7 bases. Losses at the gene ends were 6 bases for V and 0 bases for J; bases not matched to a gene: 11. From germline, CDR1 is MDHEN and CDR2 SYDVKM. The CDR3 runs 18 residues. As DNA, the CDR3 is TGTGCCAGCAGGCAATCCGGGACAGAAAGCTCTGGGGCCAACGTCCTGACTTTC. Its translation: CASRQSGTESSGANVLTF.

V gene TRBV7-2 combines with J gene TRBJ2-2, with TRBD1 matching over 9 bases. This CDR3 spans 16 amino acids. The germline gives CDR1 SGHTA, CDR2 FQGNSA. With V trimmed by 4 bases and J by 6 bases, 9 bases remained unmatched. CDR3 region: CASSSPGTGFSGELFF. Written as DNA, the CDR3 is TGTGCCAGCAGCTCTCCCGGGACAGGGTTCTCCGGGGAGCTGTTTTTT.

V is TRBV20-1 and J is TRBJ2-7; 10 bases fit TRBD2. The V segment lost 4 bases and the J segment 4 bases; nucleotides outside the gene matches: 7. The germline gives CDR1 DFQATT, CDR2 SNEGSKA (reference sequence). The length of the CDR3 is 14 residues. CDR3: CSATASGSLYEQYF. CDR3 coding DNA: TGCAGTGCTACCGCTAGCGGGAGTTTATACGAGCAGTACTTC.

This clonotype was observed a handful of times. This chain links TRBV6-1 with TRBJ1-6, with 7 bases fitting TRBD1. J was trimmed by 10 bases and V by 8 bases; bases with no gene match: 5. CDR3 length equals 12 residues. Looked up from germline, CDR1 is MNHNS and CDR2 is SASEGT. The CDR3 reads CASANRGSPLHF. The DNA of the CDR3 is TGTGCCAGCGCCAACAGGGGCTCACCCCTCCACTTT.

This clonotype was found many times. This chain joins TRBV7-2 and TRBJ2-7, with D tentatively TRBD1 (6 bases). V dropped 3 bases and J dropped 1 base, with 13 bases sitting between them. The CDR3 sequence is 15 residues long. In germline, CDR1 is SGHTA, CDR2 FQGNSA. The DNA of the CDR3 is TGTGCCAGCAGCTTTTTACAGGGACGGTCCTACGAGCAGTACTTC. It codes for CASSFLQGRSYEQYF. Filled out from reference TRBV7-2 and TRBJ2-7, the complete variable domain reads GAGVSQSPSNKVTEKGKDVELRCDPISGHTALYWYRQSLGQGLEFLIYFQGNSAPDKSGLPSDRFSAERTGGSVSTLTIQRTQQEDSAVYLCASSFLQGRSYEQYFGPGTRLTVT.

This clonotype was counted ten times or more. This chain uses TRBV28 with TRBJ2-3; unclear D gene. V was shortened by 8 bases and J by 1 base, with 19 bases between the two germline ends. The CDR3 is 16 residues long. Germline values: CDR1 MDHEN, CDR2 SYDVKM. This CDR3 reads CASPAGPTSRTDTQYF. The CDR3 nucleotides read TGTGCCAGCCCCGCCGGCCCGACCAGTCGCACAGATACGCAGTATTTT.

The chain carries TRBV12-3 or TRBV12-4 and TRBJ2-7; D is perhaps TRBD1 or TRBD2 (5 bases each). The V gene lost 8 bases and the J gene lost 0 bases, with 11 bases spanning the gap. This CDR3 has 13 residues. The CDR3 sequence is CASYAGASYEQYF. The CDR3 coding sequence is TGTGCCAGCTACGCCGGGGCCTCCTACGAGCAGTACTTC.

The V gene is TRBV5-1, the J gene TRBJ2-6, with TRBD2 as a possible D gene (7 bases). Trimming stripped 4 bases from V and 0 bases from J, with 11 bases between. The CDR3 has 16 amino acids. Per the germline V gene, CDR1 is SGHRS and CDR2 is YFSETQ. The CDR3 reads CASSGGGGSGANVLTF. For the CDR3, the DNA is TGCGCCAGCAGCGGGGGCGGGGGCTCTGGGGCCAACGTCCTGACTTTC.

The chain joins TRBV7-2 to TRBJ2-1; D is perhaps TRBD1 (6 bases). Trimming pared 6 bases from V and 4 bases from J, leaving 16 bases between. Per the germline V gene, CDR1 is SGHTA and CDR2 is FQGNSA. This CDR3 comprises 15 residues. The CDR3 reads CASSVDSAPYNEQFF. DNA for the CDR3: TGTGCCAGCAGTGTGGACAGTGCACCTTACAATGAGCAGTTCTTC.

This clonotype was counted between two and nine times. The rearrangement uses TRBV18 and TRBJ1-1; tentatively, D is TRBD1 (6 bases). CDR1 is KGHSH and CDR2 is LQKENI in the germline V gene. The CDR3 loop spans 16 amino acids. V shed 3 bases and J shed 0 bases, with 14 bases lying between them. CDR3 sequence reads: CASSPSLAGVNTEAFF. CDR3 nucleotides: TGTGCCAGCTCACCGTCCCTGGCAGGGGTGAACACTGAAGCTTTCTTT.